This T cell receptor (beta chain) stems from a study of glioma-infiltrating T cells. Points from the study as a whole: Very few CDR3 sequences were shared between tissue and blood. Tissue-blood divergence was below expectation in non-neoplastic patients, above in gliomas.

Of note for this clonotype: Its target is not known.

This CDR3 contains 13 residues. Germline trimming cut 7 bases from V and 2 bases from J; bases unmatched to any gene: 3. Germline assignment: CDR1 SQVTM and CDR2 ANQGSEA. Using RNA template, CDR3s of TCR alpha and beta were amplified with iRepertoire arm-PCR. Input was roughly 85-400 ng of tissue mRNA or PBMC total RNA. TCRdb passed the multiplex PCR reads through MiXCR, listing each CDR3 protein once. This table holds 44,000 or so distinct CDR3 sequences, approximately 20% found once. This rearrangement joins TRBV29-1 to TRBJ2-7, with TRBD2 identical over 12 bases. The sample was glioma tissue, nonneoplastic brain tissue, or PBMCs (not recorded which). The receptor was derived from a human donor with low-grade glioma or glioblastoma, undergoing nonglioma brain surgery, or in good health (not recorded which). This CDR3 reads CSDRLAGAYEQYF. The CDR3 DNA reads as TGCAGCGATAGACTAGCGGGGGCCTACGAGCAGTACTTC.